The sequence of this T cell receptor (beta chain) was determined in a study of blood T cell repertoires in COVID-19. Looking at the study overall: Samples of COVID-19 (acute and convalescent) were obtained from the United States, Italy and Spain. Nucleic acid was either cDNA or gDNA, and it came from T cells, B-cell-depleted T cells, or PBMCs.

The length of the CDR3 is 16 residues. Germline-derived CDR1 and CDR2 are SGHNT and YYREEE (reference sequence). The J segment lost 2 bases and the V segment lost 4 bases, leaving 9 bases of the junction unmatched. Participants spanned ages about 18 to 90 years and resided in some 22 US areas. Authors' analysis steps: Reference gene primer amplification yielded estimated nucleated cell counts. Sequencing was performed with immunoSEQ multiplex PCR; in TCRdb, only in-frame clones are kept and a portion is missing. That table supplies the V and J calls and clone size; D and trimming were determined from the DNA. Among 250,000 to 300,000 clones listed, about 81% were seen once.

Sequencing was done on a sample of PBMCs or T cells enriched from blood (not recorded which). This receptor was identified in a man under 40 with acute COVID-19. This chain joins TRBV5-4 and TRBJ2-1; 7 bases are shared with TRBD2. The CDR3 DNA reads TGTGCCAGCAGCCCCAGCGGACTAGTTCCCTACAATGAGCAGTTCTTC. Encoded protein: CASSPSGLVPYNEQFF. Drawing the rest from reference TRBV5-4 and TRBJ2-1, the complete variable domain is ETGVTQSPTHLIKTRGQQVTLRCSSQSGHNTVSWYQQALGQGPQFIFQYYREEENGRGNFPPRFSGLQFPNYSSELNVNALELDDSALYLCASSPSGLVPYNEQFFGPGTRLTVL.